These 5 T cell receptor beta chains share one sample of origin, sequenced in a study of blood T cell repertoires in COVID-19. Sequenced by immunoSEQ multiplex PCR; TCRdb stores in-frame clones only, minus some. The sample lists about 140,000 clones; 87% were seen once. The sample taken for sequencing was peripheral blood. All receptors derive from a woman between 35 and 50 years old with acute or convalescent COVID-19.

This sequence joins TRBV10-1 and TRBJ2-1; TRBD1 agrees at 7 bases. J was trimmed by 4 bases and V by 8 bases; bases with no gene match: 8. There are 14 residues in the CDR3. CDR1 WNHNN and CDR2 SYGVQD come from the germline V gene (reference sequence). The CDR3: CASVGGPPYNEQFF. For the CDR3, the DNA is TGCGCCAGCGTAGGGGGCCCCCCTTACAATGAGCAGTTCTTC.

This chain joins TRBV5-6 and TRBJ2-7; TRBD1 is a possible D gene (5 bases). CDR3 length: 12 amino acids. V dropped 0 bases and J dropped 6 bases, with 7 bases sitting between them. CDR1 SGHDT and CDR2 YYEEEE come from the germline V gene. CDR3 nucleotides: TGTGCCAGCAGCTTGGTCCAGGGCGAGCAGTACTTC. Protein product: CASSLVQGEQYF.

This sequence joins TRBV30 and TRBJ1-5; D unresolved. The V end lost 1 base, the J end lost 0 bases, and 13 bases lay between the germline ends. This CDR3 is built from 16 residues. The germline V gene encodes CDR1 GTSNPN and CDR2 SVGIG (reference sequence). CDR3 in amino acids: CAWSGGGAYSNQPQHF. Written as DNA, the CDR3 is TGTGCCTGGAGTGGGGGAGGAGCATATAGCAATCAGCCCCAGCATTTT.

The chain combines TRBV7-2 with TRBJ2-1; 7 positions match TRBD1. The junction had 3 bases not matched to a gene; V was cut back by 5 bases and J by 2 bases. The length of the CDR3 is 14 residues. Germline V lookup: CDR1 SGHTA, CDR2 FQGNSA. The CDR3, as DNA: TGTGCCAGCAGCCTCGGGACAGCCTACAATGAGCAGTTCTTC. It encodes CASSLGTAYNEQFF. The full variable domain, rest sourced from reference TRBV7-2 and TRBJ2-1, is GAGVSQSPSNKVTEKGKDVELRCDPISGHTALYWYRQSLGQGLEFLIYFQGNSAPDKSGLPSDRFSAERTGGSVSTLTIQRTQQEDSAVYLCASSLGTAYNEQFFGPGTRLTVL.

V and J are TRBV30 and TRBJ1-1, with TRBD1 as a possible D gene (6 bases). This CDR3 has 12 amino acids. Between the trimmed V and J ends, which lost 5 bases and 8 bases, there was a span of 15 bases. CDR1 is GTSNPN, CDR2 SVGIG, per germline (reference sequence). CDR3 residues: CAWDPRGTEAFF. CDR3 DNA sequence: TGTGCCTGGGATCCCAGGGGAACCGAAGCTTTCTTT.